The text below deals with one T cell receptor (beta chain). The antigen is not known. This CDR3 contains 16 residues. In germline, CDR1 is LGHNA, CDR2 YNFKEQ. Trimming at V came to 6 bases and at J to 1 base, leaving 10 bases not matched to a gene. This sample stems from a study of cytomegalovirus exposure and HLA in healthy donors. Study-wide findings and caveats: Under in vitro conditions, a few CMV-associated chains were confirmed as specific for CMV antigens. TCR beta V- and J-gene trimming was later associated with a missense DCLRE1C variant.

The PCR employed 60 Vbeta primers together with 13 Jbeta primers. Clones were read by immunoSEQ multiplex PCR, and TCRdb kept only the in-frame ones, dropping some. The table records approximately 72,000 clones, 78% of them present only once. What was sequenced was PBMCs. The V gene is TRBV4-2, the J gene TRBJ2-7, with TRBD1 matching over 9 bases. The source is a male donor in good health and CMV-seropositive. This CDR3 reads CASREEPGQGSYEQYF. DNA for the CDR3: TGTGCCAGCAGAGAGGAACCGGGACAGGGTTCCTACGAGCAGTACTTC.